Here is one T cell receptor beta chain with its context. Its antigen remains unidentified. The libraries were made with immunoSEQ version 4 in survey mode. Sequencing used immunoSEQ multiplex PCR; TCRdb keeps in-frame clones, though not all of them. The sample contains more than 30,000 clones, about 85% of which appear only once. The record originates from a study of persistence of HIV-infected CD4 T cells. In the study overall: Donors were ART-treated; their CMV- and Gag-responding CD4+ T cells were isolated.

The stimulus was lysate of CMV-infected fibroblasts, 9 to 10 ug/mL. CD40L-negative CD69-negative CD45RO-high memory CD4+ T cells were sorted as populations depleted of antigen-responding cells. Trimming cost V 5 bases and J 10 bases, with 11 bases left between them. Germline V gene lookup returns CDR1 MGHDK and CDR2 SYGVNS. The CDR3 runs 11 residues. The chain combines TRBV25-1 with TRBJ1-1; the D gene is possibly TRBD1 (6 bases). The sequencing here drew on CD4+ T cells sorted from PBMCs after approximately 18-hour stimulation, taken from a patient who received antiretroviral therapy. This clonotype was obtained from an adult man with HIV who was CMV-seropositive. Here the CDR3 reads CASSQGSRAFF. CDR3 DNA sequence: TGTGCCAGCAGTCAGGGGTCAAGAGCTTTCTTT.